This T cell receptor beta chain was retrieved from a study of T cells expressing NK-cell markers. The authors made TCR beta cDNA libraries by 5'RACE template switching. This switching added a universal primer site and UMIs. TCRdb re-called the 5' RACE reads and catalogs CDR3 proteins one per entry, DNA excluded. With about 540,000 distinct CDR3 sequences in the sample, the ten largest clones hold approximately 3.6%. This CDR3 region has 15 residues. Germline CDR1 SNHLY, CDR2 FYNNEI. The sequence derives from a man younger than 35 in good health. The sample taken for sequencing was blood T cells: a sorted CD56 or NKG2C T cell subset, CD4+ or CD8+ T cells, or bulk PBMC T cells (not recorded which). The V call is TRBV2, the J call TRBJ2-1; no DNA is available, so the TRBD1 call from TCRdb remains unchecked. The CDR3: CASTISQGVSNEQFF.